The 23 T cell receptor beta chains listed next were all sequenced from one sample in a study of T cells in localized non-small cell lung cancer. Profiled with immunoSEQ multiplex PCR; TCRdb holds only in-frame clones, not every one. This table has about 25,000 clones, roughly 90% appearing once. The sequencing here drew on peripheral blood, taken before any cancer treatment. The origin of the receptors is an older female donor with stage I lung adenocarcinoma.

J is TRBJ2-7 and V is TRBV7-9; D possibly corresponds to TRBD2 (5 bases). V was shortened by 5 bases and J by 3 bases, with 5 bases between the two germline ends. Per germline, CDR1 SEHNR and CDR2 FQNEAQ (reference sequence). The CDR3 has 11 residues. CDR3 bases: TGTGCCAGCAGCGACTACTACGAGCAGTACTTC. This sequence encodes CASSDYYEQYF.

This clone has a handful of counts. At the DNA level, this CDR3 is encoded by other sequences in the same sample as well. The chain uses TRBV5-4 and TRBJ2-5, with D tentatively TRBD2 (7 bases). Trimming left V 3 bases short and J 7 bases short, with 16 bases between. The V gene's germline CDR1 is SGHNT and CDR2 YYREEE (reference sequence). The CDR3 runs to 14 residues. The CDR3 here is CASSSDRGAGTQYF. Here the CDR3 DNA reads TGTGCCAGCAGCTCCGACCGGGGGGCCGGGACCCAGTACTTC.

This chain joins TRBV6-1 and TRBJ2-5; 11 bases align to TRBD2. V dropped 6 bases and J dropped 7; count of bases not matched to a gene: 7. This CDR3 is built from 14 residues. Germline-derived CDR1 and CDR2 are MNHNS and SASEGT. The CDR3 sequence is CASRGTSGRGTQYF. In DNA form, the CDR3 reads TGTGCCAGCAGGGGGACTAGCGGCCGAGGGACCCAGTACTTC.

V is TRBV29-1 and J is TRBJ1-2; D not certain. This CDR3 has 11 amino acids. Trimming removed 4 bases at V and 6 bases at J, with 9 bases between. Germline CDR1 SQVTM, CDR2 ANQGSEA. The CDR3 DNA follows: TGCAGCGTTGTGGGATTCAATGGCTACACCTTC. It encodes CSVVGFNGYTF.

This CDR3 reads CASSVGGEETQYF. CDR3 nucleotide sequence: TGTGCCAGCAGCGTAGGCGGAGAAGAGACCCAGTACTTC. The chain links TRBV9 to TRBJ2-5; no definite D call. CDR1 SGDLS and CDR2 YYNGEE come from the germline V gene. Trimming shortened V by 0 bases and J by 3 bases, and 6 bases separated the two germline ends. The CDR3 runs 13 residues.

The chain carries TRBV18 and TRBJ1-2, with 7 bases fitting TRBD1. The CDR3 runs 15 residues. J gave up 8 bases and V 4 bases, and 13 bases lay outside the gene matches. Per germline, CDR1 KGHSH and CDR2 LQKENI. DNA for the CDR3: TGTGCCAGCTCACAAGACAGGGAAGCGTCGCGCGGCTACACCTTC. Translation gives CASSQDREASRGYTF.

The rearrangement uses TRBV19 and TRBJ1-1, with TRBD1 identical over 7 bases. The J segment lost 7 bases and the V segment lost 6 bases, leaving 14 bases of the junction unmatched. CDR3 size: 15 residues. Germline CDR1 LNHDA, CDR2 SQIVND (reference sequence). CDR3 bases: TGTGCCAGTAGGGATGGGACAGTGGGACGTTATGAAGCTTTCTTT. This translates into CASRDGTVGRYEAFF.

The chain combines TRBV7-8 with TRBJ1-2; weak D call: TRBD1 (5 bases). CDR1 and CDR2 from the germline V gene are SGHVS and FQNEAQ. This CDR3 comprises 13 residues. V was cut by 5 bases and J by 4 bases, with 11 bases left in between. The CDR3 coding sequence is TGTGCCAGCAGCCCTCGACAGACCTATGGCTACACCTTC. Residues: CASSPRQTYGYTF.

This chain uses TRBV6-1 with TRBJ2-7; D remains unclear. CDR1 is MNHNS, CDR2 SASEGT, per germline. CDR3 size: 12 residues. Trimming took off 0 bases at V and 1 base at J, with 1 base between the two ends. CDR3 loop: CASSEASYEQYF. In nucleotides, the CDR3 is TGTGCCAGCAGTGAAGCTTCCTACGAGCAGTACTTC.

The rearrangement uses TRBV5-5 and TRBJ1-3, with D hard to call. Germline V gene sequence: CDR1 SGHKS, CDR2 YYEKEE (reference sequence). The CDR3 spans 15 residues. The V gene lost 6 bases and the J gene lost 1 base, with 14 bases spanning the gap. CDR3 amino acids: CASTYSAGSGNTIYF. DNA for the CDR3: TGTGCCAGCACCTACAGTGCGGGGTCTGGAAACACCATATATTTT.

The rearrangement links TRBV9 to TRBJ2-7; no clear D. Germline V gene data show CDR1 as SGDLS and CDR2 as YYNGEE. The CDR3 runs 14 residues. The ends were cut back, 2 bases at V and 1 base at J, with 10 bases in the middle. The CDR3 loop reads CASSVDARSYEQYF. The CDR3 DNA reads TGTGCCAGCAGCGTTGACGCCCGATCCTACGAGCAGTACTTC.

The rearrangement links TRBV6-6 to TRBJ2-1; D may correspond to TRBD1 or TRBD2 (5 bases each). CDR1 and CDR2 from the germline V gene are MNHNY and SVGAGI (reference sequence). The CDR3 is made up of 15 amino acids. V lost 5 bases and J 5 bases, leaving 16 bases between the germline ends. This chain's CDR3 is CASSPGRPSHNEQFF. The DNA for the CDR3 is TGTGCCAGCAGTCCGGGACGCCCGTCCCACAATGAGCAGTTCTTC.

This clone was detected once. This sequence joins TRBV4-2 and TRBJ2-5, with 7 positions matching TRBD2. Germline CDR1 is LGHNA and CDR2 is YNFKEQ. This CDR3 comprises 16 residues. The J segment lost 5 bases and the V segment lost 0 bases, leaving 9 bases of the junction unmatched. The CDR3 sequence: CASSQDEAGAEETQYF. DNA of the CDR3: TGTGCCAGCAGCCAAGATGAGGCGGGAGCGGAGGAGACCCAGTACTTC.

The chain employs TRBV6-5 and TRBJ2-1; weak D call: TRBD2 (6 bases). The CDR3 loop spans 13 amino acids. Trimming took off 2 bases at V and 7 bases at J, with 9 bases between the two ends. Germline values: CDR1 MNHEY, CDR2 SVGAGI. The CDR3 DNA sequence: TGTGCCAGCAGTTACGGGGGGTCGAATGAGCAGTTCTTC. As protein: CASSYGGSNEQFF.

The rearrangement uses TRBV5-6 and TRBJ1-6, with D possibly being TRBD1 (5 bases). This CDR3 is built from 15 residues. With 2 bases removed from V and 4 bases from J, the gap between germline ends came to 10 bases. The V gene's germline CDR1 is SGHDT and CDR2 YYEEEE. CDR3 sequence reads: CASSFSGGYNSPLHF. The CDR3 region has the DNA TGTGCCAGCAGCTTTAGCGGGGGGTATAATTCACCCCTCCACTTT.

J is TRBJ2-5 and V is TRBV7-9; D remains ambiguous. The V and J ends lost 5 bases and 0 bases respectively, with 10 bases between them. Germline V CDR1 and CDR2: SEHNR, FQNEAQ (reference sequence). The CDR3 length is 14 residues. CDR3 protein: CASSLYRDQETQYF. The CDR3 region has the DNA TGTGCCAGCAGCCTCTACAGAGACCAAGAGACCCAGTACTTC.

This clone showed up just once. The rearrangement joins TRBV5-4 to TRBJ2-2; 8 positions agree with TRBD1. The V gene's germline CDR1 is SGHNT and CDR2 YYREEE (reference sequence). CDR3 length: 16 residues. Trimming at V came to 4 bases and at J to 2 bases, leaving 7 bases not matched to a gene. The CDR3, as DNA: TGTGCCAGCAGCCCACCGGGACAGGCAAACACCGGGGAGCTGTTTTTT. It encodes CASSPPGQANTGELFF.

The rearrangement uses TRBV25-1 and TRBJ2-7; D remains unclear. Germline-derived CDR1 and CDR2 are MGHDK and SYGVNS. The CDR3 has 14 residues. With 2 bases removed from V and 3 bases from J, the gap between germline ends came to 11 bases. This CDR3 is CASSEVGRYYEQYF. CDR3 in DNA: TGTGCCAGCAGTGAAGTTGGTAGATACTACGAGCAGTACTTC.

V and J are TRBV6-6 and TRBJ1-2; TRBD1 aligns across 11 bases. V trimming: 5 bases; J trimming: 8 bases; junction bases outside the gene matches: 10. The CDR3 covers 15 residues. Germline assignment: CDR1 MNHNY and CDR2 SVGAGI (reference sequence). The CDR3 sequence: CASSRGQGAMGGYTF. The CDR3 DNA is TGTGCCAGCAGTCGCGGACAGGGGGCGATGGGAGGCTACACCTTC.

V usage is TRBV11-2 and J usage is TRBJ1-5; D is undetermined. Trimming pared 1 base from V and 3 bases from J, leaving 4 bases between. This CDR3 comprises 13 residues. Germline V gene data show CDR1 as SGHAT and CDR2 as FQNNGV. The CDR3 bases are TGTGCCAGCAGCTTAGTACCCAATCAGCCCCAGCATTTT. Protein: CASSLVPNQPQHF. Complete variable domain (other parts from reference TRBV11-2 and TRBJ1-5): EAGVAQSPRYKIIEKRQSVAFWCNPISGHATLYWYQQILGQGPKLLIQFQNNGVVDDSQLPKDRFSAERLKGVDSTLKIQPAKLEDSAVYLCASSLVPNQPQHFGDGTRLSIL.

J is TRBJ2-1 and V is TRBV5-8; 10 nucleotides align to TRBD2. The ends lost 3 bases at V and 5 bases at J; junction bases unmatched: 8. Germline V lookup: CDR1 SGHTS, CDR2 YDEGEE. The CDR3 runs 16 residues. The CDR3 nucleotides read TGTGCCAGCAGCTCAATCGGGGGGACTAGCGACAATGAGCAGTTCTTC. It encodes CASSSIGGTSDNEQFF.

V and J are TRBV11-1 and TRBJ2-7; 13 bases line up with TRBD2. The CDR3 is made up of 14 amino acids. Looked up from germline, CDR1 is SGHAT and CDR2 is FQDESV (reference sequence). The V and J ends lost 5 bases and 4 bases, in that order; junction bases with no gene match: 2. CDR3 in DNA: TGTGCCAGCAGCCTGGGACTAGCGGGATACGAGCAGTACTTC. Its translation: CASSLGLAGYEQYF.

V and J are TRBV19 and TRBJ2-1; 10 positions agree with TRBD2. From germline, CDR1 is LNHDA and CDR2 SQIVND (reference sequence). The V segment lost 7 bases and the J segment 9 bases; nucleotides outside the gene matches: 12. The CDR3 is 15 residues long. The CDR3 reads CASTHPGLATSEQFF. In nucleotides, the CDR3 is TGTGCCAGTACTCACCCGGGACTAGCGACAAGTGAGCAGTTCTTC.